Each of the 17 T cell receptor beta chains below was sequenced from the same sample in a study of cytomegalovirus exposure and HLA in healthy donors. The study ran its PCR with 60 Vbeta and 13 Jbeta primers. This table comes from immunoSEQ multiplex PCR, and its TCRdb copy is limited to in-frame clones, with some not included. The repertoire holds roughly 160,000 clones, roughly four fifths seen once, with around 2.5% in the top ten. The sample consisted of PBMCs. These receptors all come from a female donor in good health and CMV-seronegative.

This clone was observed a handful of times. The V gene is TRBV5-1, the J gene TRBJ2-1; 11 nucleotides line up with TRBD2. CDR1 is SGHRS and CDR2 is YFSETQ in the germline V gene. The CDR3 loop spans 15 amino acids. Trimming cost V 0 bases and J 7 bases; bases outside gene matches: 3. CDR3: CASSLEGLAVNEQFF. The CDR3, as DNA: TGCGCCAGCAGCTTGGAGGGACTAGCGGTGAATGAGCAGTTCTTC.

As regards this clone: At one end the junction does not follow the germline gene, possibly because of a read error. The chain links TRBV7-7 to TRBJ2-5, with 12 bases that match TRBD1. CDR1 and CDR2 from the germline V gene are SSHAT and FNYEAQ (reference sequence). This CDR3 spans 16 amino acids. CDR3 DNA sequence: TGTGCTAGCAGCTTGATCGGGACAGGGGGCTTAGAGACCCAGTACTTC. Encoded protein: CASSLIGTGGLETQYF.

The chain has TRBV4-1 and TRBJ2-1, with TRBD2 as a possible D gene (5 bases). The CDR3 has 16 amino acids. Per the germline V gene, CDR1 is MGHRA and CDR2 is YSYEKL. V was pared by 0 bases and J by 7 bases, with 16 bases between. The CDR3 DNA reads TGCGCCAGCAGCCAAGATACCGAGGGCAGTTGGAATGAGCAGTTCTTC. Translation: CASSQDTEGSWNEQFF.

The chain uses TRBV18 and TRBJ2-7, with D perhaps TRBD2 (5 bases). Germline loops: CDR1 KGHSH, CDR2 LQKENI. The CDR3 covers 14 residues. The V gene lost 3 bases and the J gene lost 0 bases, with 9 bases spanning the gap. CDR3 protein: CASSPTAGSYEQYF. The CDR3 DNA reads TGTGCCAGCTCACCGACCGCGGGCTCCTACGAGCAGTACTTC.

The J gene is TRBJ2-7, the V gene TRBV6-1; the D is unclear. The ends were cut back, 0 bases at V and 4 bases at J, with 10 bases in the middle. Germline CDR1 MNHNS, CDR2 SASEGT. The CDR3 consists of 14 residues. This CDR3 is CASSEAYGRYEQYF. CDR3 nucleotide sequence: TGTGCCAGCAGTGAAGCTTACGGTCGGTACGAGCAGTACTTC.

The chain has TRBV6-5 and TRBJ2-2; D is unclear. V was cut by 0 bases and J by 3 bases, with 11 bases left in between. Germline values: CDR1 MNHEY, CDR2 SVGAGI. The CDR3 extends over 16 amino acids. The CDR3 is CASSYSMAADTGELFF. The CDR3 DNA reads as TGTGCCAGCAGTTACTCGATGGCGGCAGACACCGGGGAGCTGTTTTTT.

The CDR3 sequence is CASSQDPRQDTQHF. DNA for the CDR3: TGCGCCAGCAGCCAAGATCCAAGACAGGACACCCAGCATTTT. The chain carries TRBV4-3 and TRBJ1-5, with D possibly being TRBD1 (6 bases). The CDR3 covers 14 residues. V was cut by 0 bases and J by 11 bases, with 14 bases left in between. Germline CDR1 and CDR2: LGHNA and YSLEER.

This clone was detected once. DNA of the CDR3: TGTGCCAGCAGTGTGGGGGAGGCCTATGGCTACACCTTC. Its protein product is CASSVGEAYGYTF. The J gene is TRBJ1-2, the V gene TRBV6-1, with D possibly being TRBD1 (5 bases). This CDR3 is built from 13 residues. The ends were cut back, 4 bases at V and 4 bases at J, with 10 bases in the middle. The germline gives CDR1 MNHNS, CDR2 SASEGT.

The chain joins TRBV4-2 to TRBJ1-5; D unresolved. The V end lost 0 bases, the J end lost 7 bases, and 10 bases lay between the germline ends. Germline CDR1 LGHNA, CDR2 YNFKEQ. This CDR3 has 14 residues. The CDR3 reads CASSQDAGGQPQHF. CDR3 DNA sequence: TGTGCCAGCAGCCAAGACGCCGGCGGACAGCCCCAGCATTTT.

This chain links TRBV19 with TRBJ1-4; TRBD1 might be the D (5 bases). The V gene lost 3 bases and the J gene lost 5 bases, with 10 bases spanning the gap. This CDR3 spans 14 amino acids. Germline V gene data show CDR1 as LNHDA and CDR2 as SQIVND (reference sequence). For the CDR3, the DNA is TGTGCCAGTAGTATCGTCAGGGCGAATGAAAAACTGTTTTTT. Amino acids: CASSIVRANEKLFF.

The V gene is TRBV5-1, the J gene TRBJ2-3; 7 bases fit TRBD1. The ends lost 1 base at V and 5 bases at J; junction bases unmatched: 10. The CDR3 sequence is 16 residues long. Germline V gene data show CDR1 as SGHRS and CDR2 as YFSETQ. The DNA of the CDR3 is TGCGCCAGCAGCTTGCCGAGACAGGGCCAGATAGATACGCAGTATTTT. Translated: CASSLPRQGQIDTQYF.

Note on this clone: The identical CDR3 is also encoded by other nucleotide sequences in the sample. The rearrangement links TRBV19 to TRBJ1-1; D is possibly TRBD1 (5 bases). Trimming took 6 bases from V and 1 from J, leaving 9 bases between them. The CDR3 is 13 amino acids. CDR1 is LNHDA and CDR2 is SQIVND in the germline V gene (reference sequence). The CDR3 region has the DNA TGTGCCAGTAGCCGTACAGGGAACACTGAAGCTTTCTTT. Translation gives CASSRTGNTEAFF. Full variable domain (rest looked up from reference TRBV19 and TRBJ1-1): DGGITQSPKYLFRKEGQNVTLSCEQNLNHDAMYWYRQDPGQGLRLIYYSQIVNDFQKGDIAEGYSVSREKKESFPLTVTSAQKNPTAFYLCASSRTGNTEAFFGQGTRLTVV.

The CDR3 here is CASSVVTAQETQYF. The CDR3 DNA reads as TGTGCCAGCAGTGTAGTGACAGCACAAGAGACCCAGTACTTC. The rearrangement uses TRBV6-1 and TRBJ2-5, with a weak D call TRBD1 (5 bases). Trimming pared 4 bases from V and 2 bases from J, leaving 11 bases between. The CDR3 consists of 14 residues. The germline gives CDR1 MNHNS, CDR2 SASEGT.

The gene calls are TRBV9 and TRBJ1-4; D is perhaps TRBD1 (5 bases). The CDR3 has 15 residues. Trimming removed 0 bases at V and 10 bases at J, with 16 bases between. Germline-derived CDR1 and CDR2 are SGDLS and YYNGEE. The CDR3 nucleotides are TGTGCCAGCAGCGTAGGGGGAGGTCCGAGGGGAAAACTGTTTTTT. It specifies CASSVGGGPRGKLFF. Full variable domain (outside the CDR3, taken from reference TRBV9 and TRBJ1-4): DSGVTQTPKHLITATGQRVTLRCSPRSGDLSVYWYQQSLDQGLQFLIQYYNGEERAKGNILERFSAQQFPDLHSELNLSSLELGDSALYFCASSVGGGPRGKLFFGSGTQLSVL.

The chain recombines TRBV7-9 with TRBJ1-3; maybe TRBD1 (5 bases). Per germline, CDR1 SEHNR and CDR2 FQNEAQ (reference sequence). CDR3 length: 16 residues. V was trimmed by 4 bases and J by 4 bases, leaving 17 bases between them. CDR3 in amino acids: CASSSHGAERGNTIYF. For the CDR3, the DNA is TGTGCCAGCAGCTCCCATGGGGCTGAAAGAGGAAACACCATATATTTT.

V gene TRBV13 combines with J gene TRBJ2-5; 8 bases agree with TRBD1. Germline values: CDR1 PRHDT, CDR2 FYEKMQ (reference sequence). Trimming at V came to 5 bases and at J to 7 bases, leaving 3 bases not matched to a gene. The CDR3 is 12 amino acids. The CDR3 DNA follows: TGTGCCAGCAGCAGACAGGGGATGACCCAGTACTTC. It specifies CASSRQGMTQYF.

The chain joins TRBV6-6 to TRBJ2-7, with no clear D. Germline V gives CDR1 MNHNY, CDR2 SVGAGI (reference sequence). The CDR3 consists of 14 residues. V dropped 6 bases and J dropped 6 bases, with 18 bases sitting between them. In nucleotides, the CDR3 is TGTGCCAGCAGCCCCCATCACGGGTCCACCGAGCAGTACTTC. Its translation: CASSPHHGSTEQYF.